This is a list of T cell receptor beta chains from one sample in a study of T-cell reconstitution after alpha-beta-depleted transplantation in children. One entry per CDR3 protein, called by TCRdb with MiXCR from the PCR reads. The sample records 4,000 to 5,000 distinct CDR3 sequences, roughly a fifth being singletons. This sample comprised PBMCs, mostly from graft donor cells, obtained 180 days after TCRalphabeta/CD19-depleted stem cell transplant. The receptors here all came from a male patient between 2 and 9 years old who had a stem cell transplant for acute lymphoblastic leukemia, so the T cells may come from the graft donor. CDR3s include the opening cysteine and the closing phenylalanine or tryptophan.

CASSSRQFPRSPLHF TRBV7-9
CASNPTNHEQYF TRBV7-9
CASSYSGGLAGFAYEQYF TRBV6-5
CATSRGSGRSGYEQYF TRBV15
CASSLVGGLETQYF TRBV7-9
CASSVAQRETQYF TRBV7-9
CASSLTRDYEAFF TRBV12-3/TRBV12-4
CSASHEAGNTIYF TRBV20-1
CASSFSLSGNTIYF TRBV5-5
CASSPSNQGADTQYF TRBV11-2
CASSLGMGEQFF TRBV3-1
CASSLLTGVIYEQFF TRBV11-2
CARGPLETDRTDTQYF TRBV5-1
CASTTSGTVSSYEQYF TRBV11-3
CASSLALIGTGREQYF TRBV7-8
CASSYRGQIYGYTF TRBV6-5
CASRGEETKNIQYF TRBV11-3
CASNLGTSESEQFF TRBV7-9
CATSDTPGTANQPQHF TRBV24-1
CASSQPGLTAGELFF TRBV4-1
CASSPRSGRDAGANVLTF TRBV18